The 13 T cell receptor beta chains given below trace back to one sample, sequenced in a study of T cell responses to AZD1222 COVID-19 vaccine (dated by TCRdb to 2020 to 2022). Libraries were prepared through the immunoSEQ multiplex PCR assay. TCRdb holds this immuneACCESS table with in-frame rearrangements only. Some clones are missing; in checked studies, unresolved V genes explain under half, and the rest has no known cause. Recorded for this sample are 120,000 or so clones; 85% to 90% of them occurred a single time. The ten most abundant clones make up 7.7% of the sample. The sample's time point, from its label and the paper: baseline before first vaccination. Material: peripheral blood, obtained on day 0 of AZD1222 vaccination. All receptors come from an adult in good health.

The chain links TRBV4-1 to TRBJ1-5, with D unclear. CDR1 is MGHRA, CDR2 YSYEKL, per germline. V gave up 1 base and J gave up 2 bases, with 12 bases separating them. The CDR3 has 16 residues. CDR3 in amino acids: CASSQVGLAGNQPQHF. The CDR3, as DNA: TGCGCCAGCAGCCAAGTCGGATTAGCGGGCAATCAGCCCCAGCATTTT.

The chain couples TRBV4-2 to TRBJ1-1; no definite D call. The length of the CDR3 is 15 residues. V was trimmed by 0 bases and J by 5 bases, leaving 13 bases between them. Looked up from germline, CDR1 is LGHNA and CDR2 is YNFKEQ. CDR3 bases: TGTGCCAGCAGCCAAGAGAGGAGGAGGGAGACTGAAGCTTTCTTT. Translating gives CASSQERRRETEAFF.

The rearrangement joins TRBV2 to TRBJ1-2, with 10 nucleotides matching TRBD1. The CDR3 consists of 15 residues. The germline V gene has CDR1 SNHLY and CDR2 FYNNEI. J gave up 4 bases and V 6 bases, and 8 bases lay outside the gene matches. CDR3 DNA sequence: TGTGCCAGCAGGGCCGGGACAGGGGTGAGCTATGGCTACACCTTC. This encodes CASRAGTGVSYGYTF.

A single count supports this clone. V and J are TRBV7-9 and TRBJ2-7; no clear D gene. V was pared by 1 base and J by 2 bases, with 6 bases between. This CDR3 is built from 13 residues. Germline assignment: CDR1 SEHNR and CDR2 FQNEAQ (reference sequence). CDR3 residues: CASSLVLAYEQYF. CDR3 DNA sequence: TGTGCCAGCAGCTTAGTCCTTGCCTACGAGCAGTACTTC.

The J gene is TRBJ1-4, the V gene TRBV5-1; D gene ambiguous. Germline lookup yields CDR1 SGHRS and CDR2 YFSETQ. CDR3 length: 14 amino acids. V lost 4 bases and J lost 5, with 12 bases in between. CDR3 protein: CASSVGQLNEKLFF. CDR3 sequence (DNA): TGCGCCAGCAGCGTCGGGCAGCTGAATGAAAAACTGTTTTTT.

The chain employs TRBV2 and TRBJ1-3; no reliable D call. V dropped 9 bases and J dropped 4 bases, with 19 bases sitting between them. Germline CDR1 is SNHLY and CDR2 is FYNNEI. The CDR3 sequence is 15 residues long. In DNA, the CDR3 is TGTGCCAGACAGAGAGCCCCCTCGGGGGGAAACACCATATATTTT. This sequence encodes CARQRAPSGGNTIYF.

The V and J genes are TRBV3-1 (or the pseudogene TRBV3-2) and TRBJ2-5, with D unresolved. V dropped 3 bases and J dropped 1 base, with 6 bases sitting between them. There are 13 residues in the CDR3. Germline V CDR1 and CDR2: LGHDT, YNNKEL (reference sequence). CDR3 in amino acids: CASSQQIQETQYF. The CDR3 DNA reads TGTGCCAGCAGCCAGCAAATCCAAGAGACCCAGTACTTC.

The chain uses TRBV5-4 and TRBJ1-4, with TRBD1 matching 9 bases. This CDR3 contains 15 residues. The germline V gene encodes CDR1 SGHNT and CDR2 YYREEE (reference sequence). J gave up 6 bases and V 4 bases, and 7 bases lay outside the gene matches. The CDR3 region has the DNA TGTGCCAGCAGCACCTGGACAGGGGAGGATGAAAAACTGTTTTTT. It encodes CASSTWTGEDEKLFF.

The chain uses TRBV28 and TRBJ1-5, with D tentatively TRBD1 (6 bases). V was trimmed by 7 bases and J by 0 bases, leaving 13 bases between them. CDR3 length: 15 amino acids. Germline assignment: CDR1 MDHEN and CDR2 SYDVKM. CDR3 sequence (DNA): TGTGCCAGCATTCCTGGGGGCTATAGCAATCAGCCCCAGCATTTT. This encodes CASIPGGYSNQPQHF.

J is TRBJ2-7 and V is TRBV4-2; D possibly corresponds to TRBD2 (5 bases). Germline V CDR1 and CDR2: LGHNA, YNFKEQ. V dropped 2 bases and J dropped 6 bases, with 17 bases sitting between them. The CDR3 totals 15 residues. The CDR3 spells CASSQSTGSRAEQYF. The DNA for the CDR3 is TGTGCCAGCAGCCAATCGACGGGATCCCGGGCCGAGCAGTACTTC.

This clone has a single count. The gene calls are TRBV7-9 and TRBJ2-2, with TRBD1 as a possible D gene (5 bases). V lost 9 bases, J lost 0 bases, and 17 bases lay in between. CDR3 size: 16 residues. Germline V CDR1 and CDR2: SEHNR, FQNEAQ (reference sequence). This chain's CDR3 is CASLLGAGTNTGELFF. DNA for the CDR3: TGTGCCAGTCTCTTAGGGGCAGGAACGAACACCGGGGAGCTGTTTTTT.

Only a few counts were recorded for this clone. The V and J genes are TRBV19 and TRBJ2-7; TRBD1 matches 8 bases. CDR3 length: 14 amino acids. CDR1 LNHDA and CDR2 SQIVND come from the germline V gene (reference sequence). V lost 4 bases to trimming and J lost 2 bases; unmatched junction nucleotides: 4. CDR3 residues: CASSRDRGPYEQYF. DNA for the CDR3: TGTGCCAGTAGTAGAGACAGGGGTCCCTACGAGCAGTACTTC.

The V gene is TRBV28, the J gene TRBJ1-1; D perhaps matches TRBD1 (6 bases). CDR3 length equals 15 residues. Germline V gene sequence: CDR1 MDHEN, CDR2 SYDVKM. V shed 3 bases and J shed 1 base, with 12 bases lying between them. The CDR3 DNA is TGTGCCAGCAGTTTTTACGGGGGGCAGAACACTGAAGCTTTCTTT. Encoded protein: CASSFYGGQNTEAFF.